This TCR beta chain originates from a study of control samples from healthy donors and cancer patients. Germline CDR1 SGHNT, CDR2 YYREEE (reference sequence). Between the trimmed V and J ends, which lost 0 bases and 6 bases, there was a span of 13 bases. The CDR3 sequence is 14 residues long. This table comes from immunoSEQ multiplex PCR, and its TCRdb copy is limited to in-frame clones, with some not included. In the table there are roughly 100,000 clones, roughly 80% of which are singletons. Sequenced: blood. The sequence was obtained from a woman in her fifties or sixties in good health. The J gene is TRBJ2-7, the V gene TRBV5-4; no clear D. CDR3 sequence: CASSLELHLSEQYF. The CDR3 nucleotides are TGTGCCAGCAGCTTGGAACTACACCTCTCCGAGCAGTACTTC. The full variable domain, in which reference TRBV5-4 and TRBJ2-7 provide the parts outside the CDR3, is ETGVTQSPTHLIKTRGQQVTLRCSSQSGHNTVSWYQQALGQGPQFIFQYYREEENGRGNFPPRFSGLQFPNYSSELNVNALELDDSALYLCASSLELHLSEQYFGPGTRLTVT.